These 29 T cell receptor beta chains were all obtained from the same sample, sequenced in a study of T-cell reconstitution after alpha-beta-depleted transplantation in children. As it was prepared, the TCRbeta library received unique molecular identifiers. In TCRdb, the PCR reads were re-called with MiXCR into one record per CDR3 protein. The sample has 490,000 or so distinct CDR3 sequences, about 10% seen once. Sequencing used PBMCs, obtained before TCRalphabeta/CD19-depleted stem cell transplant. The receptors come from a child aged 2-9 years with inherited bone marrow failure, due to receive a stem cell transplant.

This clonotype came up many times. J is TRBJ2-1 and V is TRBV27; weak D call: TRBD2 (7 bases). The CDR3 is 15 residues long. From germline, CDR1 is MNHEY and CDR2 SMNVEV (reference sequence). V was trimmed by 1 base and J by 9 bases, leaving 16 bases between them. CDR3 sequence: CASSLFTGGGGEQFF. In DNA, the CDR3 is TGTGCCAGCAGTTTATTTACAGGCGGGGGCGGTGAGCAGTTCTTC.

The table lists this clonotype with many counts. The chain employs TRBV18 and TRBJ2-3, with 8 bases matching TRBD2. The germline CDR1 and CDR2 sequences are KGHSH and LQKENI. The CDR3 consists of 16 residues. V gave up 0 bases and J gave up 2 bases; unmatched junction bases: 4. CDR3 DNA sequence: TGTGCCAGCTCACCACCACTAGCGGAAGTCACAGATACGCAGTATTTT. Protein product: CASSPPLAEVTDTQYF.

On this clonotype: This may stem from a read error, because a much larger clone lies one nucleotide away. The chain combines TRBV15 with TRBJ1-1; 12 bases agree with TRBD1. This CDR3 region has 15 residues. Trimming removed 6 bases from V and 4 bases from J; junction bases left unmatched: 6. From germline, CDR1 is LNHNV and CDR2 YYDKDF (reference sequence). The CDR3 spells CATRRDRGQGTEAFF. The DNA for the CDR3 is TGTGCCACCAGGAGGGACAGGGGGCAAGGCACTGAAGCTTTCTTT. The full variable domain, completed using reference TRBV15 and TRBJ1-1, is DAMVIQNPRYQVTQFGKPVTLSCSQTLNHNVMYWYQQKSSQAPKLLFHYYDKDFNNEADTPDNFQSRRPNTSFCFLDIRSPGLGDTAMYLCATRRDRGQGTEAFFGQGTRLTVV.

There are many counts of this clonotype. The V and J genes are TRBV7-9 and TRBJ2-1; TRBD2 might be the D (5 bases). The germline gives CDR1 SEHNR, CDR2 FQNEAQ (reference sequence). This CDR3 spans 14 amino acids. V lost 5 bases and J lost 0, with 8 bases in between. In DNA form, the CDR3 reads TGTGCCAGCAGCGAGGGCCTCTCCTACAATGAGCAGTTCTTC. This codes for CASSEGLSYNEQFF.

The chain has TRBV20-1 and TRBJ2-7, with 7 bases matching TRBD2. Germline CDR1 and CDR2: DFQATT and SNEGSKA (reference sequence). There are 13 residues in the CDR3. The ends lost 4 bases at V and 5 bases at J; junction bases unmatched: 8. The CDR3 bases are TGCAGTGCTAAGGTACTAGCGAGCCACGAGCAGTACTTC. Protein sequence: CSAKVLASHEQYF.

This clonotype was seen repeatedly, ten times or more. V usage is TRBV24-1 and J usage is TRBJ2-1; D may be TRBD1 (6 bases). V lost 1 base to trimming and J lost 9 bases, with 12 bases between them. The CDR3 runs to 14 residues. Germline CDR1 reads KGHDR; CDR2 reads SFDVKD. The DNA for the CDR3 is TGTGCCACCAGTGATTTAACAGGGTGGCCTGAGCAGTTCTTC. Its translation is CATSDLTGWPEQFF.

In its sample, this clonotype was seen many times. The V call is TRBV30, the J call TRBJ2-1, with 14 bases that match TRBD2. Germline V CDR1 and CDR2: GTSNPN, SVGIG (reference sequence). CDR3 length: 18 amino acids. The junction had 7 bases not matched to a gene; V was cut back by 2 bases and J by 1 base. This CDR3 reads CAWSTLRTSGGSYNEQFF. The CDR3 DNA follows: TGTGCCTGGAGTACACTTCGGACTAGCGGGGGGTCCTACAATGAGCAGTTCTTC.

This clonotype was found many times. The chain combines TRBV6-4 with TRBJ2-1, with a weak D call TRBD1 (5 bases). The CDR3 runs to 14 residues. The V gene's germline CDR1 is MRHNA and CDR2 SNTAGT. V lost 4 bases to trimming and J lost 6 bases, with 13 bases between them. CDR3 protein: CASSVNLQGNEQFF. The CDR3, as DNA: TGTGCCAGCAGTGTTAACTTGCAGGGCAATGAGCAGTTCTTC.

This clonotype showed up many times. The V call is TRBV27, the J call TRBJ2-1, with 7 nucleotides matching TRBD1. Per germline, CDR1 MNHEY and CDR2 SMNVEV (reference sequence). The J segment lost 3 bases and the V segment lost 3 bases, leaving 2 bases of the junction unmatched. This CDR3 spans 14 amino acids. CDR3 amino acids: CASSLGTDYNEQFF. In nucleotides, the CDR3 is TGTGCCAGCAGTTTGGGGACAGACTACAATGAGCAGTTCTTC.

This clonotype was recorded at least ten times. The chain links TRBV20-1 to TRBJ2-1; D is unresolved. Germline CDR1 and CDR2: DFQATT and SNEGSKA (reference sequence). The CDR3 has 13 residues. V was trimmed by 0 bases and J by 7 bases, leaving 10 bases between them. CDR3 DNA: TGCAGTGCTAGAGATCCATCGCAAAATGAGCAGTTCTTC. This gives the protein CSARDPSQNEQFF.

The J gene is TRBJ1-2, the V gene TRBV12-3 or TRBV12-4; D remains ambiguous. The CDR3 spans 15 residues. The V end lost 4 bases, the J end lost 0 bases, and 12 bases lay between the germline ends. The CDR3 reads CASSSGRTPNYGYTF. Written as DNA, the CDR3 is TGTGCCAGCAGTTCCGGTCGAACTCCTAACTATGGCTACACCTTC.

This clonotype was observed a few times. The chain has TRBV20-1 and TRBJ1-3; D gene uncertain. V lost 0 bases to trimming and J lost 0 bases, with 21 bases between them. The germline V gene encodes CDR1 DFQATT and CDR2 SNEGSKA (reference sequence). CDR3 length: 19 amino acids. CDR3 sequence (DNA): TGCAGTGCTAGAGATCAATCGGCTGGGTTTCGAGACTCTGGAAACACCATATATTTT. This codes for CSARDQSAGFRDSGNTIYF.

On this clonotype itself: A much more abundant neighbour one base away suggests this may be a read error. This sequence joins TRBV9 and TRBJ2-1, with 7 bases fitting TRBD2. The CDR3 contains 17 residues. Germline V gene data show CDR1 as SGDLS and CDR2 as YYNGEE. Trimming cost V 3 bases and J 7 bases; bases outside gene matches: 16. CDR3 bases: TGTGCCAGCAGCGAGCCCCGTGGGGCGGGAGTCCGGAATGAGCAGTTCTTC. Its translation: CASSEPRGAGVRNEQFF.

This clonotype was seen repeatedly, ten times or more. The chain couples TRBV24-1 to TRBJ2-2, with 7 bases that match TRBD1. The CDR3 loop spans 16 amino acids. Germline CDR1 and CDR2: KGHDR and SFDVKD. V was pared by 3 bases and J by 0 bases, with 3 bases of the junction left unmatched. Written as DNA, the CDR3 is TGTGCCACCAGTGATCGGGACAGCTCGAACACCGGGGAGCTGTTTTTT. Translating it yields CATSDRDSSNTGELFF.

This clonotype was detected many times. The chain has TRBV4-1 and TRBJ2-2; D gene uncertain. V dropped 4 bases and J dropped 2 bases, with 11 bases sitting between them. Germline lookup yields CDR1 MGHRA and CDR2 YSYEKL. The CDR3 consists of 15 residues. Here the CDR3 reads CASSPQADNTGELFF. The DNA for the CDR3 is TGCGCCAGCAGCCCCCAGGCAGACAACACCGGGGAGCTGTTTTTT.

This clonotype was counted at least ten times. The chain recombines TRBV10-3 with TRBJ2-1, with TRBD2 matching 7 bases. The CDR3 extends over 15 amino acids. The germline V gene encodes CDR1 ENHRY and CDR2 SYGVKD. With 4 bases clipped from V and 8 bases from J, the junction kept 11 bases outside the gene matches. CDR3 nucleotides: TGTGCCATCAGTGGGGAGGCGGGAGCGGTCGATGAGCAGTTCTTC. It encodes CAISGEAGAVDEQFF.

This clonotype was seen repeatedly, ten times or more. V is TRBV12-3 or TRBV12-4 and J is TRBJ2-5, with a possible D match to TRBD2 (5 bases). V lost 5 bases and J 5 bases, leaving 12 bases between the germline ends. There are 13 residues in the CDR3. The CDR3 here is CASSELRGETQYF. CDR3 nucleotides: TGTGCCAGCAGTGAACTCCGCGGGGAGACCCAGTACTTC.

This clonotype was observed many times. The chain combines TRBV7-2 with TRBJ2-7, with 10 nucleotides matching TRBD1. The junction had 4 bases not matched to a gene; V was cut back by 0 bases and J by 2 bases. Germline lookup yields CDR1 SGHTA and CDR2 FQGNSA. The CDR3 sequence is 16 residues long. The CDR3 DNA sequence: TGTGCCAGCAGCTTAGCTGGACAGGGGGAAACCTACGAGCAGTACTTC. Translating gives CASSLAGQGETYEQYF.

This clonotype has a count of ten or more. The chain recombines TRBV20-1 with TRBJ1-5, with D hard to call. Trimming removed 6 bases from V and 1 base from J, with 13 bases in between. This CDR3 comprises 14 residues. Per the germline V gene, CDR1 is DFQATT and CDR2 is SNEGSKA (reference sequence). Written as DNA, the CDR3 is TGCAGTGCCACTAGACTGGCGAGCAATCAGCCCCAGCATTTT. This encodes CSATRLASNQPQHF.

The rearrangement uses TRBV12-3 or TRBV12-4 and TRBJ2-1, with a tentative D call TRBD1 (6 bases). The CDR3 length is 14 residues. The V end lost 7 bases, the J end lost 6 bases, and 16 bases lay between the germline ends. The CDR3 loop reads CASTDPGRGNEQFF. The CDR3 nucleotides are TGTGCCAGCACCGACCCCGGCAGGGGCAATGAGCAGTTCTTC.

This clonotype has a count of ten or more. The chain uses TRBV29-1 and TRBJ2-7, with 7 bases fitting TRBD1. The ends lost 7 bases at V and 4 bases at J; junction bases unmatched: 7. Per the germline V gene, CDR1 is SQVTM and CDR2 is ANQGSEA. CDR3 length equals 12 residues. CDR3 amino acids: CSAGDRRYEQYF. CDR3 nucleotide sequence: TGCAGCGCAGGGGACAGACGATACGAGCAGTACTTC.

The chain couples TRBV3-1 to TRBJ2-7; D is uncertain. Per germline, CDR1 LGHDT and CDR2 YNNKEL (reference sequence). The CDR3 spans 15 residues. With 2 bases removed from V and 5 bases from J, the gap between germline ends came to 16 bases. The CDR3 coding sequence is TGTGCCAGCAGCCAAAAGGTGAATGCCCCCCACGAGCAGTACTTC. Residues: CASSQKVNAPHEQYF.

This clonotype was seen repeatedly, ten times or more. The CDR3 bases are TGTGCCAGCAGTTCCCCGGGACTAGCAGACGAAGAGACCCAGTACTTC. Translation gives CASSSPGLADEETQYF. The chain carries TRBV12-3 or TRBV12-4 and TRBJ2-5; 9 positions match TRBD2. This CDR3 has 16 amino acids. V shed 4 bases and J 3 bases; nucleotides not matched to a gene: 9.

This rearrangement joins TRBV7-9 to TRBJ2-3, with 8 nucleotides matching TRBD2. V lost 3 bases, J lost 4 bases, and 9 bases stayed unmatched. The CDR3 spans 16 residues. Germline loops: CDR1 SEHNR, CDR2 FQNEAQ (reference sequence). The CDR3 region has the DNA TGTGCCAGCAGCTTCCGACTAGCGATCCAGTCAGATACGCAGTATTTT. It specifies CASSFRLAIQSDTQYF.

This clonotype was seen repeatedly, ten times or more. The rearrangement links TRBV5-1 to TRBJ2-3; no reliable D call. V was pared by 2 bases and J by 0 bases, with 10 bases between. The CDR3 contains 15 residues. Germline CDR1 reads SGHRS; CDR2 reads YFSETQ. In DNA, the CDR3 is TGCGCCAGCAGCTTAGGTTCGACTAGCACAGATACGCAGTATTTT. Translation: CASSLGSTSTDTQYF.

In this sample, this clonotype turned up many times. This chain connects TRBV12-3 or TRBV12-4 to TRBJ2-4; D call uncertain. The ends were cut back, 1 base at V and 3 bases at J, with 10 bases in the middle. The CDR3 sequence is 15 residues long. CDR3 residues: CASSLGGQLKNIQYF. CDR3 sequence (DNA): TGTGCCAGCAGTTTAGGTGGCCAGCTCAAAAACATTCAGTACTTC.

The chain is built from TRBV2 and TRBJ2-6, with TRBD1 matching 7 bases. V lost 8 bases and J lost 0; bases outside the gene matches: 10. The CDR3 runs 17 residues. Per the germline V gene, CDR1 is SNHLY and CDR2 is FYNNEI. DNA of the CDR3: TGTGCCAGCGGGACAGCGCTAGATAGCTCTGGGGCCAACGTCCTGACTTTC. This codes for CASGTALDSSGANVLTF.

V gene TRBV5-5 combines with J gene TRBJ2-1, with 13 bases fitting TRBD2. The CDR3 spans 17 residues. Germline V CDR1 and CDR2: SGHKS, YYEKEE (reference sequence). The J segment lost 2 bases and the V segment lost 4 bases, leaving 6 bases of the junction unmatched. In DNA form, the CDR3 reads TGTGCCAGCAGCGACGGACTAGCGGGAGTAACCTACAATGAGCAGTTCTTC. Protein sequence: CASSDGLAGVTYNEQFF. Full variable domain (outside the CDR3, taken from reference TRBV5-5 and TRBJ2-1): DAGVTQSPTHLIKTRGQQVTLRCSPISGHKSVSWYQQVLGQGPQFIFQYYEKEERGRGNFPDRFSARQFPNYSSELNVNALLLGDSALYLCASSDGLAGVTYNEQFFGPGTRLTVL.

There are many counts of this clonotype. This rearrangement joins TRBV7-8 to TRBJ2-3, with D perhaps TRBD2 (7 bases). The CDR3 sequence is 15 residues long. Per germline, CDR1 SGHVS and CDR2 FQNEAQ. V lost 1 base, J lost 1 base, and 9 bases lay in between. CDR3 region: CASSLGGGGTDTQYF. The CDR3 nucleotides are TGTGCCAGCAGCTTAGGAGGGGGGGGCACAGATACGCAGTATTTT.